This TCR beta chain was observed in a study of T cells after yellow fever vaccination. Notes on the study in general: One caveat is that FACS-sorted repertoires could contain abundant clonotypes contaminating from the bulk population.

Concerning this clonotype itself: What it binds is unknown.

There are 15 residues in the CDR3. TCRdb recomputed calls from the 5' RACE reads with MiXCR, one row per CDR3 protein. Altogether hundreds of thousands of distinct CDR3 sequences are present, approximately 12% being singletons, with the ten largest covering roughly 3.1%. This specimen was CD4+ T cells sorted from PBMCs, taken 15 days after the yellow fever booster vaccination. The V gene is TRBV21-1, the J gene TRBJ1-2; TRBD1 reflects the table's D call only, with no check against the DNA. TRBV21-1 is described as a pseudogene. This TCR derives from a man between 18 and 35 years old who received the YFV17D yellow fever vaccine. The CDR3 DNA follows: TGTGCCAGCAGCAAAGGACAGCCGCATAACTATGGCTACACCTTC. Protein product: CASSKGQPHNYGYTF.